This passage covers 30 T cell receptor beta chains from one sample sequenced in a study of T-cell reconstitution after alpha-beta-depleted transplantation in children. Library preparation (for TCRbeta) was performed with unique molecular identifiers. MiXCR, applied by TCRdb to the PCR reads, yields one record per CDR3 protein. The sample includes about 690,000 distinct CDR3 sequences, around 17% of them seen just once. Sequencing used PBMCs from the stem cell graft donor, obtained from the stem cell graft. The receptors here all came from a human donor who donated a stem cell graft to a child with acute myeloid leukemia.

This clonotype came up many times. The rearrangement joins TRBV20-1 to TRBJ2-7; 7 positions match TRBD1. The CDR3 runs 14 residues. V trimming: 0 bases; J trimming: 3 bases; junction bases outside the gene matches: 5. CDR1 and CDR2 from the germline V gene are DFQATT and SNEGSKA (reference sequence). DNA for the CDR3: TGCAGTGCTAGAGATCGACAGGGTATCTACGAGCAGTACTTC. It yields the protein CSARDRQGIYEQYF.

This clonotype was picked up many times. The V gene is TRBV18, the J gene TRBJ1-1; tentatively, D is TRBD1 (6 bases). This CDR3 has 14 residues. V was cut by 8 bases and J by 1 base, with 14 bases left in between. Per germline, CDR1 KGHSH and CDR2 LQKENI. Written as DNA, the CDR3 is TGTGCCAGCAGCCCACAGGGCCCGAACACTGAAGCTTTCTTT. Translated: CASSPQGPNTEAFF.

This clonotype was observed at least ten times. The J gene is TRBJ2-3, the V gene TRBV6-5; D unclear. There are 13 residues in the CDR3. Germline CDR1 MNHEY, CDR2 SVGAGI. V lost 0 bases to trimming and J lost 6 bases, with 7 bases between them. The chain's CDR3 is CASSYSILDTQYF. Here the CDR3 DNA reads TGTGCCAGCAGTTACTCCATTTTGGATACGCAGTATTTT.

This clonotype has a count of ten or more. The chain is built from TRBV29-1 and TRBJ1-2; D is undetermined. V gave up 1 base and J gave up 9 bases, with 0 bases separating them. This CDR3 comprises 8 residues. CDR1 and CDR2 (germline): SQVTM, ANQGSEA. The chain's CDR3 is CSVEGYTF. The CDR3 nucleotides are TGCAGCGTTGAAGGCTACACCTTC.

Only a few counts were recorded for this clonotype. The rearrangement uses TRBV7-9 and TRBJ2-5; D is unresolved. V lost 5 bases and J 4 bases, leaving 8 bases between the germline ends. Germline V gives CDR1 SEHNR, CDR2 FQNEAQ (reference sequence). The CDR3 is made up of 12 amino acids. CDR3 in DNA: TGTGCCAGCAGCCCATCTCTAGAGACCCAGTACTTC. Protein sequence: CASSPSLETQYF. Using reference TRBV7-9 and TRBJ2-5 for the parts outside the CDR3, the full variable domain is DTGVSQNPRHKITKRGQNVTFRCDPISEHNRLYWYRQTLGQGPEFLTYFQNEAQLEKSRLLSDRFSAERPKGSFSTLEIQRTEQGDSAMYLCASSPSLETQYFGPGTRLLVL.

This clonotype showed up just a few times. J is TRBJ2-1 and V is TRBV7-6; D gene ambiguous. Trimming pared 7 bases from V and 7 bases from J, leaving 14 bases between. The germline V gene has CDR1 SGHVS and CDR2 FNYEAQ. This CDR3 is 13 amino acids long. The CDR3 region is CASIGFRANEQFF. The CDR3 bases are TGTGCCAGCATCGGTTTTAGGGCTAATGAGCAGTTCTTC.

This clonotype was seen many times. The chain carries TRBV11-2 and TRBJ2-6; D gene unclear. Trimming took off 5 bases at V and 0 bases at J, with 17 bases between the two ends. Germline V gene sequence: CDR1 SGHAT, CDR2 FQNNGV. This CDR3 has 18 amino acids. The DNA for the CDR3 is TGTGCCAGCAGCCCGTTTCCTGGGATGACCTCTGGGGCCAACGTCCTGACTTTC. Protein product: CASSPFPGMTSGANVLTF.

In its sample, this clonotype was seen many times. The CDR3 spells CSVDRRYNEQFF. In DNA form, the CDR3 reads TGCAGCGTTGACAGAAGATACAATGAGCAGTTCTTC. The chain has TRBV29-1 and TRBJ2-1; D gene ambiguous. Trimming shortened V by 3 bases and J by 4 bases, and 7 bases separated the two germline ends. Germline values: CDR1 SQVTM, CDR2 ANQGSEA. The CDR3 is 12 amino acids.

The chain combines TRBV12-3 or TRBV12-4 with TRBJ1-1, with D possibly matching TRBD1 (6 bases). CDR3 length equals 14 residues. Trimming took 7 bases from V and 5 from J, leaving 17 bases between them. This CDR3 is CASTLQGGRTEAFF. The CDR3, as DNA: TGTGCCAGCACCCTTCAAGGGGGAAGGACTGAAGCTTTCTTT.

V is TRBV11-2 and J is TRBJ1-1; D is unclear. The length of the CDR3 is 18 residues. V gave up 5 bases and J gave up 0 bases, with 22 bases separating them. Germline loops: CDR1 SGHAT, CDR2 FQNNGV. The CDR3 reads CASSPDYGRWLLNTEAFF. The DNA for the CDR3 is TGTGCCAGCAGCCCCGACTACGGCAGGTGGTTATTGAACACTGAAGCTTTCTTT.

At least ten counts were recorded for this clonotype. The chain links TRBV20-1 to TRBJ2-5; TRBD2 is a possible D gene (6 bases). The CDR3 is made up of 14 amino acids. Germline assignment: CDR1 DFQATT and CDR2 SNEGSKA (reference sequence). CDR3 nucleotide sequence: TGCAGCCTTCGGGGGACGGGGAACCAAGAGACCCAGTACTTC. Protein product: CSLRGTGNQETQYF.

The chain joins TRBV20-1 to TRBJ1-4; tentatively, D is TRBD1 (5 bases). The CDR3 has 18 residues. Germline CDR1 is DFQATT and CDR2 is SNEGSKA (reference sequence). Trimming removed 2 bases at V and 7 bases at J, with 26 bases between. CDR3 bases: TGCAGTGCTAGAACTCTAAAGGAAGTCGTGGGGGGGGGTGAAAAACTGTTTTTT. Translation gives CSARTLKEVVGGGEKLFF.

The chain uses TRBV30 and TRBJ1-5; no clear D gene. CDR1 and CDR2 (germline): GTSNPN, SVGIG (reference sequence). This CDR3 has 14 amino acids. Trimming cost V 0 bases and J 5 bases, with 11 bases left between them. CDR3 DNA sequence: TGTGCCTGGAGTGTACGGGCGGGAGATCAGCCCCAGCATTTT. The encoded protein is CAWSVRAGDQPQHF.

The sample holds a few counts of this clonotype. This chain joins TRBV15 and TRBJ1-1, with TRBD1 as a possible D gene (5 bases). Trimming took off 4 bases at V and 3 bases at J, with 12 bases between the two ends. The CDR3 consists of 14 residues. Per germline, CDR1 LNHNV and CDR2 YYDKDF (reference sequence). The DNA of the CDR3 is TGTGCCACCAGCACCTGGGGGGTGGACACTGAAGCTTTCTTT. It codes for CATSTWGVDTEAFF.

As DNA, the CDR3 is TGTGCCAGCAGTATAGGAGCCAAAAACATTCAGTACTTC. It specifies CASSIGAKNIQYF. The chain employs TRBV12-3 or TRBV12-4 and TRBJ2-4; no reliable D call. The CDR3 runs 13 residues. V lost 5 bases and J lost 0, with 5 bases in between.

The rearrangement joins TRBV5-5 to TRBJ2-3, with unresolved D. Per germline, CDR1 SGHKS and CDR2 YYEKEE (reference sequence). The CDR3 has 16 amino acids. V lost 4 bases to trimming and J lost 0 bases, with 15 bases between them. The CDR3 DNA reads TGTGCCAGCAGCCTGATGGGGTTAGCTAGCACAGATACGCAGTATTTT. It encodes CASSLMGLASTDTQYF.

Only a few counts were recorded for this clonotype. V and J are TRBV20-1 and TRBJ1-1; no firm D call. Between the trimmed V and J ends, which lost 7 bases and 2 bases, there was a span of 17 bases. The CDR3 extends over 14 amino acids. CDR1 is DFQATT, CDR2 SNEGSKA, per germline (reference sequence). This chain's CDR3 is CSVNGGATNTEAFF. CDR3 coding DNA: TGCAGTGTTAACGGCGGAGCTACAAACACTGAAGCTTTCTTT.

The V and J genes are TRBV5-5 and TRBJ2-1, with D possibly being TRBD1 (5 bases). The V gene lost 6 bases and the J gene lost 9 bases, with 16 bases spanning the gap. CDR1 and CDR2 (germline): SGHKS, YYEKEE (reference sequence). The CDR3 covers 13 residues. Written as DNA, the CDR3 is TGTGCCAGCACCCTTCAAAGGGGCGGTGAGCAGTTCTTC. Its translation is CASTLQRGGEQFF.

In its sample, this clonotype was seen many times. The chain combines TRBV20-1 with TRBJ1-2, with a possible D match to TRBD1 (5 bases). CDR3 length: 13 residues. The V gene lost 5 bases and the J gene lost 8 bases, with 18 bases spanning the gap. The germline V gene encodes CDR1 DFQATT and CDR2 SNEGSKA (reference sequence). CDR3 DNA: TGCAGTGCTCCGATGGGGCCCTTCAGAGGCTACACCTTC. This sequence encodes CSAPMGPFRGYTF.

This clonotype has a count of ten or more. This chain joins TRBV7-8 and TRBJ2-2, with TRBD1 as a possible D gene (6 bases). This CDR3 has 18 residues. V lost 4 bases, J lost 5 bases, and 23 bases lay in between. Germline values: CDR1 SGHVS, CDR2 FQNEAQ. The CDR3 protein is CASSSRFNRDLTTGELFF. DNA for the CDR3: TGTGCCAGCAGCTCGAGATTCAACAGGGACCTAACAACCGGGGAGCTGTTTTTT. Based on the CDR3 plus reference TRBV7-8 and TRBJ2-2, the full variable domain is GAGVSQSPRYKVAKRGQDVALRCDPISGHVSLFWYQQALGQGPEFLTYFQNEAQLDKSGLPSDRFFAERPEGSVSTLKIQRTQQEDSAVYLCASSSRFNRDLTTGELFFGEGSRLTVL.

This clonotype was detected ten times or more. The genes are TRBV27 and TRBJ1-2, with a tentative D call TRBD1 (6 bases). The length of the CDR3 is 15 residues. Germline values: CDR1 MNHEY, CDR2 SMNVEV (reference sequence). With 11 bases removed from V and 2 bases from J, the gap between germline ends came to 21 bases. As DNA, the CDR3 is TGTGCCGCTGGGCAAGACGGCAGGGGAAACTATGGCTACACCTTC. Its translation: CAAGQDGRGNYGYTF.

DNA of the CDR3: TGCGCCAGCAGTGAGGAGGACAGGGTTCCTGGAAGGAGAGATACGCAGTATTTT. As protein: CASSEEDRVPGRRDTQYF. V usage is TRBV10-1 and J usage is TRBJ2-3; 8 bases line up with TRBD1. J lost 5 bases, V lost 2 bases, and 15 bases had no gene match. The germline gives CDR1 WNHNN, CDR2 SYGVQD (reference sequence). The CDR3 is 18 residues long.

J is TRBJ2-3 and V is TRBV6-5, with D tentatively TRBD1 (7 bases). Trimming removed 2 bases from V and 0 bases from J, with 9 bases in between. Germline V gene data show CDR1 as MNHEY and CDR2 as SVGAGI. The CDR3 is 15 amino acids. As DNA, the CDR3 is TGTGCCAGCAGTTACCAGGGGGGCAGCACAGATACGCAGTATTTT. This gives the protein CASSYQGGSTDTQYF.

This clonotype was seen many times. V is TRBV20-1 and J is TRBJ2-2; D remains ambiguous. CDR3 length: 13 residues. Looked up from germline, CDR1 is DFQATT and CDR2 is SNEGSKA (reference sequence). Trimming shortened V by 7 bases and J by 3 bases, and 12 bases separated the two germline ends. DNA for the CDR3: TGCAGTGGTAGTAAGTTGGACACCGGGGAGCTGTTTTTT. Its protein is CSGSKLDTGELFF.

This clonotype has a handful of counts. The chain is built from TRBV12-3 or TRBV12-4 and TRBJ1-5; 7 bases map to TRBD1. The CDR3 spans 15 residues. V shed 6 bases and J 2 bases; nucleotides not matched to a gene: 7. The CDR3 loop is CASSPQTGGNQPQHF. CDR3 bases: TGTGCCAGCAGCCCCCAAACAGGGGGCAATCAGCCCCAGCATTTT.

This clonotype was seen ten or more times. This chain uses TRBV29-1 with TRBJ1-4; D is perhaps TRBD1 (5 bases). Trimming pared 4 bases from V and 3 bases from J, leaving 9 bases between. The germline CDR1 and CDR2 sequences are SQVTM and ANQGSEA. CDR3 length: 13 residues. The CDR3 protein is CSVAQGANEKLFF. The CDR3 coding sequence is TGCAGCGTTGCTCAAGGGGCTAATGAAAAACTGTTTTTT.

This clonotype was detected a few times. CDR3 residues: CASSRVWSSGNTIYF. The CDR3 DNA reads TGTGCCAGCAGTCGGGTCTGGAGCTCTGGAAACACCATATATTTT. The J gene is TRBJ1-3, the V gene TRBV28; D is unclear. V shed 5 bases and J shed 0 bases, with 11 bases lying between them. Per germline, CDR1 MDHEN and CDR2 SYDVKM. The CDR3 sequence is 15 residues long. Full variable domain (outside the CDR3, taken from reference TRBV28 and TRBJ1-3): DVKVTQSSRYLVKRTGEKVFLECVQDMDHENMFWYRQDPGLGLRLIYFSYDVKMKEKGDIPEGYSVSREKKERFSLILESASTNQTSMYLCASSRVWSSGNTIYFGEGSWLTVV.

This clonotype was seen a few times. V usage is TRBV27 and J usage is TRBJ1-4; 8 bases align to TRBD1. CDR1 MNHEY and CDR2 SMNVEV come from the germline V gene (reference sequence). The V gene end was trimmed by 9 bases and the J gene end by 8 bases; junction bases not matched to a gene: 8. The CDR3 runs 13 residues. The CDR3 protein is CASQGALREKLFF. The DNA for the CDR3 is TGTGCCAGTCAGGGGGCTCTGAGGGAAAAACTGTTTTTT.

The sample holds a few counts of this clonotype. The gene calls are TRBV7-2 and TRBJ1-1, with a tentative D call TRBD1 (5 bases). The CDR3 is 12 amino acids. The V gene's germline CDR1 is SGHTA and CDR2 FQGNSA. V lost 1 base to trimming and J lost 13 bases, with 13 bases between them. The CDR3: CASSLVLQRGFF. The CDR3 DNA is TGTGCCAGCAGCTTAGTACTCCAAAGGGGTTTCTTT.

V is TRBV20-1 and J is TRBJ1-1; D is perhaps TRBD1 (5 bases). CDR1 DFQATT and CDR2 SNEGSKA come from the germline V gene (reference sequence). Trimming left V 6 bases short and J 0 bases short, with 11 bases between. The CDR3 covers 13 residues. DNA of the CDR3: TGCAGTGCCTTATCGGGGGTGAACACTGAAGCTTTCTTT. Protein product: CSALSGVNTEAFF.